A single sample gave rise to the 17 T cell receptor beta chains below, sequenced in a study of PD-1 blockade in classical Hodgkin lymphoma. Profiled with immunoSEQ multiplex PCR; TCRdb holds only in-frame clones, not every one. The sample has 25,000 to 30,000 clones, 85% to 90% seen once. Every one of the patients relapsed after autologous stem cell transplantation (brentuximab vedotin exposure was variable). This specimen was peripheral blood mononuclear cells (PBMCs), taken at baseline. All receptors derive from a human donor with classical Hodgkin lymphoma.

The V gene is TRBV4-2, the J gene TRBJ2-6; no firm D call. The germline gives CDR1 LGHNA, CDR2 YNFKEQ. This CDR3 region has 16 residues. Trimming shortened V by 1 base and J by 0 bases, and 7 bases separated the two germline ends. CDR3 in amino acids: CASSQGAPSGANVLTF. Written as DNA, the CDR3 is TGTGCCAGCAGCCAAGGCGCACCCTCTGGGGCCAACGTCCTGACTTTC.

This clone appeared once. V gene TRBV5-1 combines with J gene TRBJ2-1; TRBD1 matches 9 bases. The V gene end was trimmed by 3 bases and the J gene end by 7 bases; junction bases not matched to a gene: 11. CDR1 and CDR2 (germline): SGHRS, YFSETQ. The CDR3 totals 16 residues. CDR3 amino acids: CASSWMGQGQGNEQFF. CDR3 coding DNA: TGCGCCAGCAGCTGGATGGGACAGGGCCAGGGGAATGAGCAGTTCTTC.

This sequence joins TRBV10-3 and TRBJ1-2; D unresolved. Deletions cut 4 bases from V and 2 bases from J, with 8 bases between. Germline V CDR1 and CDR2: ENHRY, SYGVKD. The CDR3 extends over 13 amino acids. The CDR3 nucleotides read TGTGCCATCAGTGGTACAAGAAACTATGGCTACACCTTC. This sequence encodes CAISGTRNYGYTF.

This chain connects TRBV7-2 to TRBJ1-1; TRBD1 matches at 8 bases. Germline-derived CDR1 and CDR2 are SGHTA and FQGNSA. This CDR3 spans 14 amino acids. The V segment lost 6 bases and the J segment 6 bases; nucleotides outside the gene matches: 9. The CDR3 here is CASSLDRVVSEAFF. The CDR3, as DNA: TGTGCCAGCAGTTTGGACAGGGTGGTGTCTGAAGCTTTCTTT. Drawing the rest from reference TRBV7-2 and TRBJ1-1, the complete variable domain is GAGVSQSPSNKVTEKGKDVELRCDPISGHTALYWYRQSLGQGLEFLIYFQGNSAPDKSGLPSDRFSAERTGGSVSTLTIQRTQQEDSAVYLCASSLDRVVSEAFFGQGTRLTVV.

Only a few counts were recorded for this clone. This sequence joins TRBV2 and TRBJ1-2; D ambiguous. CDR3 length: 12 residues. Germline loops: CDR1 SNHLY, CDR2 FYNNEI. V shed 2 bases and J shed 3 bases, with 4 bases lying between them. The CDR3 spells CASSEIDYGYTF. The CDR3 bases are TGTGCCAGCAGTGAAATAGACTATGGCTACACCTTC.

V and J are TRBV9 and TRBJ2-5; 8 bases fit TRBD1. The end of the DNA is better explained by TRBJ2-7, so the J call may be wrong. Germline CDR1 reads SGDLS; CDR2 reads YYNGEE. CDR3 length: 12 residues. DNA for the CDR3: TGTGCCAGTCCGGGACAGGCCTACGAGCAGTACTTC. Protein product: CASPGQAYEQYF.

CDR3: CASSQVTGRGGGNTIYF. The CDR3 bases are TGTGCCAGCAGCCAAGTCACGGGGCGAGGCGGGGGAAACACCATATATTTT. The rearrangement joins TRBV14 to TRBJ1-3; D is perhaps TRBD1 (5 bases). Trimming shortened V by 1 base and J by 4 bases, and 17 bases separated the two germline ends. This CDR3 comprises 17 residues. The germline CDR1 and CDR2 sequences are SGHDN and FVKESK. Combining the CDR3 with reference TRBV14 and TRBJ1-3 gives the whole variable domain EAGVTQFPSHSVIEKGQTVTLRCDPISGHDNLYWYRRVMGKEIKFLLHFVKESKQDESGMPNNRFLAERTGGTYSTLKVQPAELEDSGVYFCASSQVTGRGGGNTIYFGEGSWLTVV.

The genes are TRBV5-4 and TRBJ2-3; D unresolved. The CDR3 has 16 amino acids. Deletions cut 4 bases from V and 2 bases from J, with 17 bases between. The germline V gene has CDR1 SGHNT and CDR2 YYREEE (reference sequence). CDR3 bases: TGTGCCAGCAGCCACCGTAGCTCCCCACACACAGATACGCAGTATTTT. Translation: CASSHRSSPHTDTQYF.

Written as DNA, the CDR3 is TGTGCCAGCAGCTTAATGGAGGGGTCCTTTGAGACCCAGTACTTC. Translated: CASSLMEGSFETQYF. The V and J genes are TRBV7-9 and TRBJ2-5, with a tentative D call TRBD2 (6 bases). This CDR3 has 15 residues. The germline gives CDR1 SEHNR, CDR2 FQNEAQ (reference sequence). V lost 2 bases, J lost 5 bases, and 15 bases lay in between. The complete variable domain, with remaining parts taken from reference TRBV7-9 and TRBJ2-5, reads DTGVSQNPRHKITKRGQNVTFRCDPISEHNRLYWYRQTLGQGPEFLTYFQNEAQLEKSRLLSDRFSAERPKGSFSTLEIQRTEQGDSAMYLCASSLMEGSFETQYFGPGTRLLVL.

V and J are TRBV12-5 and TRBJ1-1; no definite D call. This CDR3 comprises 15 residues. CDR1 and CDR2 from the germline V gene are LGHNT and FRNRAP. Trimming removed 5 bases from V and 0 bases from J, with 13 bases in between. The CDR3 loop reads CASGPDGVMNTEAFF. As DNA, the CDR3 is TGTGCTAGTGGTCCCGACGGGGTCATGAACACTGAAGCTTTCTTT.

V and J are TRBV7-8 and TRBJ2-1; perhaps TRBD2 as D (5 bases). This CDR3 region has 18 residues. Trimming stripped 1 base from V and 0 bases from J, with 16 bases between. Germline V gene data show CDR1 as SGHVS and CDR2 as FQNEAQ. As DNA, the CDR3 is TGTGCCAGCAGCTTAGGGTCCCAAACTGGACTCTCCTACAATGAGCAGTTCTTC. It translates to CASSLGSQTGLSYNEQFF.

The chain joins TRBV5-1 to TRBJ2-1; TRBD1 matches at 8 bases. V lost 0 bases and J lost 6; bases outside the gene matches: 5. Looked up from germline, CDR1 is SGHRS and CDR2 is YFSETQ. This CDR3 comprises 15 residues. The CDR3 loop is CASSLAGQGGNEQFF. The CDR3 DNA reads TGCGCCAGCAGCTTGGCTGGACAGGGAGGCAATGAGCAGTTCTTC.

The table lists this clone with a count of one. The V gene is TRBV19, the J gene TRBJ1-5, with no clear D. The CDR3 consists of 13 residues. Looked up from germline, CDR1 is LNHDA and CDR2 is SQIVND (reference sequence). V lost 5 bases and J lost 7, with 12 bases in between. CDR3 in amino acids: CASSLGDEQPQHF. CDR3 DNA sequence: TGTGCCAGTAGTCTCGGGGATGAGCAGCCCCAGCATTTT.

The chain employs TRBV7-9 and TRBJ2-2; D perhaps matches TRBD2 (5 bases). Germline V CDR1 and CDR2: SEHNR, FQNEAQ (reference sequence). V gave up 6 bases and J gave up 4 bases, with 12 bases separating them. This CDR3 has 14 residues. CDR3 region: CASRLGGGTGELFF. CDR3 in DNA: TGTGCCAGCAGGCTCGGAGGAGGCACCGGGGAGCTGTTTTTT.

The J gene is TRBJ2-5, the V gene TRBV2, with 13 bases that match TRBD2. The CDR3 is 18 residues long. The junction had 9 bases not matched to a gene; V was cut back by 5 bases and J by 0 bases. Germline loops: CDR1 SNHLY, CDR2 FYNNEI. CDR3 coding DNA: TGTGCCAGCAGTTCGAGGACTAGCGGGGGAAAGTACCAAGAGACCCAGTACTTC. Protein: CASSSRTSGGKYQETQYF.

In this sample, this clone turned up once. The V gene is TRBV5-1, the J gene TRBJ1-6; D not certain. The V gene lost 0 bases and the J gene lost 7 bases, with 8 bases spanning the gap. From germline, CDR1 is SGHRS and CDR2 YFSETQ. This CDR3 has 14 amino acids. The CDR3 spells CASSLDLENSPLHF. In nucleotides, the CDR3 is TGCGCCAGCAGCTTGGACCTGGAAAATTCACCCCTCCACTTT.

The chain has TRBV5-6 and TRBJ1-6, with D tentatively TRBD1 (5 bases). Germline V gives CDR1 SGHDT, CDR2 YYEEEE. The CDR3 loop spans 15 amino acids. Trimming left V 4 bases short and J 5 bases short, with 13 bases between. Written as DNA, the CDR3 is TGTGCCAGCAGCCCCGGGACTCCGAATAATTCACCCCTCCACTTT. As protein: CASSPGTPNNSPLHF.